This T cell receptor (beta chain) comes out of a study of CXCR3-negative and CXCR3-positive naive CD8 T cells. Findings and limits, study-wide: The study found that naive CXCR3-negative and CXCR3-positive cells shared TRBV-TRBJ usage, while memory cells differed. CXCR3-expressing naive cells carried TRB CDR3s more hydrophobic than those of CXCR3-negative naive cells.

For this clonotype: Its antigen is still unknown.

There are 14 residues in the CDR3. Germline CDR1 reads SQVTM; CDR2 reads ANQGSEA. Preparation of TRB cDNA libraries relied on 5' RACE carrying UMI labels. TCRdb reanalyzed the 5' RACE reads and collapses them to one entry per CDR3 protein, without DNA. This sample contains over 100,000 distinct CDR3 sequences. The sequence was collected from a human donor in good health. Some clones in this sample may be carry-over from other donors' samples. The chain uses TRBV29-1 and TRBJ2-7; TCRdb names TRBD2, which stays unverified in the absence of DNA. The sequencing input was naive CXCR3+ CD8+ T cells from blood. Described subset: CD45RO-CCR7+CD27+CD95- naive CD8+ T cells expressing CXCR3 (TNR3+). The CDR3: CSVTGGVSSYEQYF.